What follows is one TCR beta chain and its context. These data belong to a study of blood T cell repertoires in COVID-19. Study context: PBMCs, B-cell-depleted T cells, or T cells were the source of the cDNA or gDNA that made up the material.

The Seattle patients joined while their infection was active and were tracked longitudinally afterward. This CDR3 contains 15 residues. V lost 8 bases and J lost 6; bases outside the gene matches: 15. CDR1 is MNHEY and CDR2 is SMNVEV in the germline V gene (reference sequence). Methods used by the authors: Scientists estimated how many nucleated cells there were by amplifying reference gene primers. Sequencing was performed with immunoSEQ multiplex PCR; in TCRdb, only in-frame clones are kept and a portion is missing. V and J calls and clone size are copied from that table; D and trimming were computed from the DNA. The sample yields a few hundred thousand clones, 80% to 95% seen once.

Specimen: peripheral blood. This sequence joins TRBV27 and TRBJ1-2; TRBD1 matches 7 bases. The TCR comes from a woman in her 30s with COVID-19, enrolled during active disease. The CDR3 DNA follows: TGTGCCAGCCGCCCGGAGAGACAGGGCAGGGATGGCTACACCTTC. This encodes CASRPERQGRDGYTF.